This TCR beta chain was captured in a study of T-cell memory formation after mild COVID-19. Regarding the study as a whole: Later expanders leaned CD4+, whereas day 15 to 85 contracting clones were balanced CD4/CD8.

This clonotype was observed a few times. Its antigen is currently unknown. MiXCR, run by TCRdb on the 5' RACE reads, gives a single entry per CDR3 protein. Of roughly 120,000 distinct CDR3 sequences in the sample, approximately 15% were seen once. Trimming took 1 base from V and 3 from J, leaving 11 bases between them. The CDR3 consists of 15 residues. Germline values: CDR1 SGHKS, CDR2 YYEKEE (reference sequence). Sequencing was performed on PBMCs or a T cell subset sorted from them (not recorded which). This sequence joins TRBV5-5 and TRBJ1-5; TRBD1 might be the D (6 bases). This TCR came from an adult woman who had mild COVID-19 (a few samples of this study predate the infection). Cell type and time point are not known. CDR3 coding DNA: TGTGCCAGCAGCTTGTTGGGACACTTCAATCAGCCCCAGCATTTT. It specifies CASSLLGHFNQPQHF.